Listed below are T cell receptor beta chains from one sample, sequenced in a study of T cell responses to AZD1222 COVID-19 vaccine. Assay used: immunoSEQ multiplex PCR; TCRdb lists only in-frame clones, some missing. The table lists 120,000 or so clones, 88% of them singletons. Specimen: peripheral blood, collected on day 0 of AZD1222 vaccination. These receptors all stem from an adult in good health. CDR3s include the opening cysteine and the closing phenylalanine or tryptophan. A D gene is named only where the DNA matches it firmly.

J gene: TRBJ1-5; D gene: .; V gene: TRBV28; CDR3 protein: CASSSGHSNQPQHF
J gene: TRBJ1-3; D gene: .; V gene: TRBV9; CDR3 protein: CASSVAGDGNTIYF
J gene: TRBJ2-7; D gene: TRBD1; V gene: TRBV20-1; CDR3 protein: CSASTGDEQYF
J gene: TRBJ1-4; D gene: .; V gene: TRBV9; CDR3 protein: CASSVEGELNEKLFF
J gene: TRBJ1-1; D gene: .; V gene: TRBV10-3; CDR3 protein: CAISARDEAFF
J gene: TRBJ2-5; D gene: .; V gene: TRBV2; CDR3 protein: CASSRTFLQETQYF
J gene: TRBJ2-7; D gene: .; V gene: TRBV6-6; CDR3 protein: CASSYQGRNEQYF
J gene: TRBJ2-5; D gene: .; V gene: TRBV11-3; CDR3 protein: CASSSQGVWETQYF
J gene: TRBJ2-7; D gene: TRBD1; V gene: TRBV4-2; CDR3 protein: CASSQEGQGMVTSYEQYF
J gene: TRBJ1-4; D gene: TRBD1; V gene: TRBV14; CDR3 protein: CASSQFRGSGEKLFF
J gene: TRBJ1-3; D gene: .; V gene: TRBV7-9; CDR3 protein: CASSLGTGNTIYF
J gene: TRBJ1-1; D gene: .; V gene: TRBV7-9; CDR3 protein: CASSFEGNTEAFF
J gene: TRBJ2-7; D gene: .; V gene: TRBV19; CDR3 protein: CASSIDPGSFYEQYF
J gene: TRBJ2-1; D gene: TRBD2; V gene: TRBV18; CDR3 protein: CASSPPSAGGYNEQFF
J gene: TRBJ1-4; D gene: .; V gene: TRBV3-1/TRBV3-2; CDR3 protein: CASSQVAGVPNEKLFF
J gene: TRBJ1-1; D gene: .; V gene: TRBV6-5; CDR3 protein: CASTTDPGRNTEAFF
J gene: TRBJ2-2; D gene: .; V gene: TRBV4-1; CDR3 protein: CASSLPGPPSKTFSPYTGELFF
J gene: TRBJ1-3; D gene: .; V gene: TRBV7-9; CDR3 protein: CASSSPGLSGNTIYF
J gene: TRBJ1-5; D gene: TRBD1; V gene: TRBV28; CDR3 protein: CASSFLHKGRTGGNQPQHF
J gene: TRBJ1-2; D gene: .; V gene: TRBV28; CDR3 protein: CASSNLPTGWPGYTF
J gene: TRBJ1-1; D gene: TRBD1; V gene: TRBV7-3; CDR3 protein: CASSLTGQGETEAFF
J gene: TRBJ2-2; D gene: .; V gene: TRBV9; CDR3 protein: CASSSRAATGELFF
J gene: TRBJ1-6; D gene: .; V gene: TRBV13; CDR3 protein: CASSLEGYNSPLHF
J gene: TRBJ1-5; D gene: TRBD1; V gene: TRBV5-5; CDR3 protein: CASSGDRGVGWVNQPQHF
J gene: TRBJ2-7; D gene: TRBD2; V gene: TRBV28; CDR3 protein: CASSAASGRPYEQYF
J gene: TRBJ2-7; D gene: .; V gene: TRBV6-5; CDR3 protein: CASSPLAGQIYEQYF